What follows are 26 T cell receptor beta chains derived from one specimen sequenced in a study of T cell repertoires in cytomegalovirus infection. In TCRdb, the reads were re-called with MiXCR into one record per CDR3 protein. The sample carries 250,000 to 300,000 distinct CDR3 sequences, roughly 26% recorded once. The sequenced material came from PBMCs. These receptors all come from a human donor in good health (CMV status not recorded). Some clones in this sample may be carry-over from other donors' samples.

Concerning this clonotype itself: Being one base from a much bigger clone, this may be a read error. V gene TRBV7-2 combines with J gene TRBJ2-7; perhaps TRBD2 as D (6 bases). This CDR3 contains 15 residues. The germline V gene encodes CDR1 SGHTA and CDR2 FQGNSA. Here the CDR3 DNA reads TGTGCCAGCAGCTTATTATCTTATAGCGGATACGAGAAGTACTTC. This codes for CASSLLSYSGYEKYF.

Concerning this clonotype itself: It may be a read error: a sequence one base away is much more abundant. The chain uses TRBV28 and TRBJ2-7; 8 bases map to TRBD1. The V and J ends lost 5 bases and 5 bases, in that order; junction bases with no gene match: 8. The germline CDR1 and CDR2 sequences are MDHEN and SYDVKM. CDR3 length equals 14 residues. This CDR3 reads CASSGRGRRHEQYF. For the CDR3, the DNA is TGTGCCAGCAGTGGCAGGGGGCGGCGGCACGAGCAGTACTTC.

This chain joins TRBV28 and TRBJ2-4; D ambiguous. The germline CDR1 and CDR2 sequences are MDHEN and SYDVKM. This CDR3 has 12 amino acids. V lost 10 bases, J lost 6 bases, and 13 bases lay in between. CDR3 coding DNA: TGTGCCACTAGTCCATGGGGAAACATTCAGTACTTC. This codes for CATSPWGNIQYF.

This clonotype turned up a few times. The chain links TRBV28 to TRBJ2-1; D is unclear. Trimming pared 3 bases from V and 8 bases from J, leaving 20 bases between. The CDR3 spans 16 residues. The germline V gene encodes CDR1 MDHEN and CDR2 SYDVKM. The CDR3 nucleotides read TGTGCCAGCAGTTTCCCGCGGCGCCGCAGCAGCTATGAGCAGTTCTTC. Translation gives CASSFPRRRSSYEQFF.

The chain links TRBV5-4 to TRBJ2-1, with 12 positions matching TRBD2. Germline assignment: CDR1 SGHNT and CDR2 YYREEE (reference sequence). The V and J ends lost 4 bases and 6 bases, in that order; junction bases with no gene match: 5. The CDR3 has 15 amino acids. DNA of the CDR3: TGTGCCAGCAGCCCGTGGACTAGCGGGATCAATGAGCAGTTCTTC. Translation: CASSPWTSGINEQFF. Complete variable domain (other parts from reference TRBV5-4 and TRBJ2-1): ETGVTQSPTHLIKTRGQQVTLRCSSQSGHNTVSWYQQALGQGPQFIFQYYREEENGRGNFPPRFSGLQFPNYSSELNVNALELDDSALYLCASSPWTSGINEQFFGPGTRLTVL.

This clonotype was recorded a few times. This rearrangement joins TRBV28 to TRBJ2-5; D possibly corresponds to TRBD1 (6 bases). Germline V gives CDR1 MDHEN, CDR2 SYDVKM. CDR3 length: 13 residues. V shed 7 bases and J shed 3 bases, with 12 bases lying between them. CDR3 in amino acids: CASNPPGEETQYF. The CDR3 region has the DNA TGTGCCAGCAACCCCCCAGGGGAAGAGACCCAGTACTTC.

This clonotype was seen a few times. The junction does not match germline at one end; this may be a read error. The gene calls are TRBV12-3 or TRBV12-4 and TRBJ2-2; perhaps TRBD1 as D (6 bases). This CDR3 has 13 residues. As DNA, the CDR3 is TGTGCCGGCAGGCTTACAGGGACCGGGGAGCTGTTTTTT. Amino acid sequence: CAGRLTGTGELFF.

This clonotype is labeled as medium-sized (0.01 to 0.1%). This chain uses TRBV25-1 with TRBJ2-5, with unresolved D. This CDR3 spans 10 amino acids. The germline V gene encodes CDR1 MGHDK and CDR2 SYGVNS. V was trimmed by 6 bases and J by 3 bases, leaving 2 bases between them. CDR3 amino acids: CASSEETQYF. CDR3 nucleotides: TGTGCCAGCAGCGAAGAGACCCAGTACTTC.

This clonotype was detected only a few times. This sequence joins TRBV7-2 and TRBJ1-1, with D maybe TRBD1 (5 bases). The ends were cut back, 2 bases at V and 5 bases at J, with 9 bases in the middle. This CDR3 contains 13 residues. Germline V gives CDR1 SGHTA, CDR2 FQGNSA. This CDR3 is CASSLRDGTEAFF. CDR3 in DNA: TGTGCCAGCAGCTTAAGGGACGGGACTGAAGCTTTCTTT.

This clonotype was recorded a few times. This chain joins TRBV18 and TRBJ2-7, with 7 bases that match TRBD2. J lost 6 bases, V lost 3 bases, and 5 bases had no gene match. Per germline, CDR1 KGHSH and CDR2 LQKENI. The CDR3 consists of 13 residues. In DNA, the CDR3 is TGTGCCAGCTCACCCGGACTAGTTCTCGAGCAGTACTTC. As protein: CASSPGLVLEQYF.

This clonotype was counted many times. This chain joins TRBV7-2 and TRBJ2-7; weak D call: TRBD2 (5 bases). The CDR3 runs to 13 residues. CDR1 is SGHTA, CDR2 FQGNSA, per germline. V was clipped by 0 bases and J by 6 bases, with 9 bases between them. The CDR3 loop is CASSLAEAGEQYF. The CDR3, as DNA: TGTGCCAGCAGCTTAGCGGAGGCTGGCGAGCAGTACTTC.

The gene calls are TRBV29-1 and TRBJ2-2; D uncertain. Trimming took off 3 bases at V and 2 bases at J, with 7 bases between the two ends. CDR3 length: 13 residues. Germline V gives CDR1 SQVTM, CDR2 ANQGSEA. Here the CDR3 reads CSVESVNTGELFF. CDR3 sequence (DNA): TGCAGCGTTGAGTCAGTAAACACCGGGGAGCTGTTTTTT.

This clonotype was seen a handful of times. The chain couples TRBV5-1 to TRBJ2-7; D is undetermined. Germline V CDR1 and CDR2: SGHRS, YFSETQ. Deletions cut 0 bases from V and 2 bases from J, with 6 bases between. This CDR3 contains 13 residues. The CDR3 sequence: CASSLETPYEQYF. The CDR3 DNA sequence: TGCGCCAGCAGCTTGGAGACCCCCTACGAGCAGTACTTC.

The sample holds a few counts of this clonotype. The gene calls are TRBV20-1 and TRBJ1-1; D remains unclear. Germline-derived CDR1 and CDR2 are DFQATT and SNEGSKA (reference sequence). The CDR3 has 11 amino acids. The ends were cut back, 4 bases at V and 7 bases at J, with 10 bases in the middle. The CDR3 spells CSAKKDFEAFF. The CDR3 nucleotides are TGCAGTGCTAAGAAGGATTTTGAAGCTTTCTTT.

This clonotype was observed many times. The chain has TRBV28 and TRBJ1-5; TRBD1 is a possible D gene (6 bases). Germline V gene sequence: CDR1 MDHEN, CDR2 SYDVKM. Trimming pared 4 bases from V and 1 base from J, leaving 11 bases between. This CDR3 has 15 residues. CDR3 sequence reads: CASSYRVRSNQPQHF. The DNA for the CDR3 is TGTGCCAGCAGTTACAGGGTTCGGAGCAATCAGCCCCAGCATTTT.

This clonotype showed up just a few times. The chain uses TRBV29-1 and TRBJ2-7, with D uncertain. The CDR3 spans 12 residues. Germline loops: CDR1 SQVTM, CDR2 ANQGSEA. The V and J ends lost 3 bases and 0 bases respectively, with 6 bases between them. The CDR3 nucleotides read TGCAGCGTTGAGGGGTACTCCTACGAGCAGTACTTC. Translating gives CSVEGYSYEQYF.

Ten or more counts support this clonotype. The chain is built from TRBV7-2 and TRBJ1-5; the D gene is possibly TRBD1 (5 bases). Germline V gives CDR1 SGHTA, CDR2 FQGNSA. The ends were cut back, 5 bases at V and 0 bases at J, with 11 bases in the middle. This CDR3 spans 15 amino acids. This CDR3 reads CASSRDVLSNQPQHF. CDR3 DNA sequence: TGTGCCAGCAGCCGGGACGTCCTTAGCAATCAGCCCCAGCATTTT.

This clonotype has more than one count but fewer than ten. V usage is TRBV29-1 and J usage is TRBJ1-5; D perhaps matches TRBD1 (6 bases). V was shortened by 5 bases and J by 2 bases, with 13 bases between the two germline ends. Germline V gene sequence: CDR1 SQVTM, CDR2 ANQGSEA. The CDR3 runs to 14 residues. CDR3 amino acids: CSVTRGVGNQPQHF. The CDR3 bases are TGCAGCGTTACAAGGGGGGTGGGCAATCAGCCCCAGCATTTT.

This clonotype has just a few counts. This chain uses TRBV5-6 with TRBJ2-5, with 8 bases identical to TRBD1. Germline values: CDR1 SGHDT, CDR2 YYEEEE. V was pared by 4 bases and J by 4 bases, with 3 bases of the junction left unmatched. The CDR3 runs to 13 residues. CDR3 region: CASSRDRRETQYF. The CDR3 nucleotides read TGTGCCAGCAGCCGGGACAGGCGAGAGACCCAGTACTTC.

This clonotype was found once. The junction departs from germline at one end; a sequencing error may be responsible. This chain uses TRBV4-1 with TRBJ2-3; 9 positions match TRBD1. The germline gives CDR1 MGHRA, CDR2 YSYEKL. The CDR3 has 17 amino acids. The CDR3 loop is CASSQVVRDRVTDTQCF. The CDR3 nucleotides are TGCGCCAGCAGCCAAGTTGTCCGGGACAGGGTGACAGATACGCAGTGTTTT.

The table lists this clonotype with many counts. The rearrangement uses TRBV11-2 and TRBJ2-1, with 8 positions matching TRBD2. Germline V lookup: CDR1 SGHAT, CDR2 FQNNGV. Losses at the gene ends were 1 base for V and 4 bases for J; bases not matched to a gene: 9. The CDR3 totals 17 residues. In DNA form, the CDR3 reads TGTGCCAGCAGCTTAGTCGCGGGGAGCGGGAGTTACAATGAGCAGTTCTTC. Amino acid sequence: CASSLVAGSGSYNEQFF.

This clonotype came up a few times. The chain recombines TRBV7-9 with TRBJ1-1, with D maybe TRBD1 (5 bases). This CDR3 has 13 residues. From germline, CDR1 is SEHNR and CDR2 FQNEAQ (reference sequence). V lost 11 bases to trimming and J lost 0 bases, with 13 bases between them. The CDR3 region is CAPGEGMNTEAFF. The CDR3 coding sequence is TGTGCCCCGGGGGAGGGTATGAACACTGAAGCTTTCTTT.

In this sample, this clonotype turned up many times. V and J are TRBV7-2 and TRBJ2-7; possibly TRBD1 for D (5 bases). Deletions cut 5 bases from V and 7 bases from J, with 15 bases between. Per germline, CDR1 SGHTA and CDR2 FQGNSA. The CDR3 loop spans 13 amino acids. CDR3 loop: CASSPLDRGEQYF. CDR3 in DNA: TGTGCCAGCAGCCCTCTAGATAGGGGAGAGCAGTACTTC.

This clonotype was counted a few times. The chain employs TRBV4-3 and TRBJ2-5, with D perhaps TRBD1 (5 bases). V was trimmed by 2 bases and J by 1 base, leaving 8 bases between them. The CDR3 is made up of 14 amino acids. Germline V CDR1 and CDR2: LGHNA, YSLEER. CDR3 in DNA: TGCGCCAGCAGCCAAAATCAGGGCCAAGAGACCCAGTACTTC. It is translated as CASSQNQGQETQYF.

The chain recombines TRBV5-6 with TRBJ2-2, with 9 bases fitting TRBD1. The V gene end was trimmed by 0 bases and the J gene end by 5 bases; junction bases not matched to a gene: 5. The germline gives CDR1 SGHDT, CDR2 YYEEEE. The CDR3 sequence is 16 residues long. Here the CDR3 reads CASSLGPGQGTGELFF. The CDR3 nucleotides are TGTGCCAGCAGCTTGGGCCCGGGACAGGGAACCGGGGAGCTGTTTTTT.

The chain combines TRBV6-2 or TRBV6-3 with TRBJ2-1, with a weak D call TRBD1 (6 bases). With 6 bases removed from V and 2 bases from J, the gap between germline ends came to 11 bases. Per germline, CDR1 MNHEY and CDR2 SVGEGT. The CDR3 is 14 amino acids. CDR3: CASSRDKPYNEQFF. DNA for the CDR3: TGTGCCAGCAGCCGGGACAAGCCCTACAATGAGCAGTTCTTC.